The 2 T cell receptor beta chains presented below share a single source sample, sequenced in a study of identifying expanded T cells in peripheral blood. Using immunoSEQ multiplex PCR, the repertoire was profiled, and TCRdb retains in-frame clones only, with some absent. This table holds some 78,000 clones, more than 75% found once. The sample comprised blood. These receptors all stem from a person aged 18 to 69 in good health.

DNA of the CDR3: TGTGCCAGCAGTCCAGGGCGGTCGAATCAGCCCCAGCATTTT. Amino acid sequence: CASSPGRSNQPQHF. V and J are TRBV6-5 and TRBJ1-5; D may be TRBD1 (5 bases). This CDR3 is built from 14 residues. Germline CDR1 and CDR2: MNHEY and SVGAGI. The ends were cut back, 5 bases at V and 4 bases at J, with 12 bases in the middle.

The J gene is TRBJ1-4, the V gene TRBV7-9; 8 bases line up with TRBD1. The CDR3 is made up of 15 amino acids. Germline values: CDR1 SEHNR, CDR2 FQNEAQ (reference sequence). Trimming cost V 4 bases and J 5 bases; bases outside gene matches: 6. The CDR3 DNA sequence: TGTGCCAGCAGCTACCGGACAGGGTTAAATGAAAAACTGTTTTTT. Translation: CASSYRTGLNEKLFF.